This T cell receptor beta chain came from a study of spatial heterogeneity in lung cancer. Looked up from germline, CDR1 is SQVTM and CDR2 is ANQGSEA. CDR3 size: 13 residues. V was shortened by 1 base and J by 6 bases, with 11 bases between the two germline ends. This clonotype was observed a few times. TCRdb redid the calling of the 5' RACE reads with MiXCR, one entry per CDR3 protein. The sample yields 40,000 to 50,000 distinct CDR3 sequences, under 12% seen once. Time point reported: blood at routine non-recurrence follow-up after resection. The sequenced sample was PBMCs, obtained at follow-up. The gene calls are TRBV29-1 and TRBJ2-3; D ambiguous. This sequence was found in a female donor with early-stage non-small cell lung cancer. CDR3 nucleotides: TGCAGCGTTGAAGCCCACAGTGCGGATACGCAGTATTTT. It yields the protein CSVEAHSADTQYF.